The 2 T cell receptor beta chains below all came from one sample that was sequenced in a study of T cell responses to AZD1222 COVID-19 vaccine. TCRdb keeps only in-frame clones here, not all; method: immunoSEQ multiplex PCR. The sample lists about 100,000 clones; roughly 86% were seen once. The sample here was peripheral blood, taken on day 0 of MenACWY control vaccination. Receptors originate from an adult in good health.

V gene TRBV5-8 combines with J gene TRBJ1-1; TRBD1 matches 7 bases. The germline gives CDR1 SGHTS, CDR2 YDEGEE. The CDR3 consists of 14 residues. The ends lost 6 bases at V and 0 bases at J; junction bases unmatched: 5. Here the CDR3 reads CASTQGGMNTEAFF. CDR3 nucleotides: TGTGCCAGCACCCAAGGGGGCATGAACACTGAAGCTTTCTTT.

The chain links TRBV28 to TRBJ1-1, with a weak D call TRBD1 (5 bases). The CDR3 covers 16 residues. Trimming removed 5 bases at V and 2 bases at J, with 18 bases between. Per germline, CDR1 MDHEN and CDR2 SYDVKM. CDR3 amino acids: CASSPPDIILNTEAFF. The CDR3 region has the DNA TGTGCCAGCAGTCCCCCGGACATCATCCTTAACACTGAAGCTTTCTTT.